Below, 2 T cell receptor beta chains from the same sample are listed, as sequenced in a study of beta chain features in type 1 diabetes. All of the isolated RNA was reverse transcribed, so expressed TCRB transcripts were sequenced. The repertoire was sequenced with immunoSEQ multiplex PCR; TCRdb's copy has only in-frame clones and lacks some. The sample has 900,000 or so clones; 15% to 20% are singletons. Material: naive CD4+ T cells from blood. Receptors originate from a woman between 18 and 29 years old in good health.

The V call is TRBV7-3, the J call TRBJ1-1; TRBD1 agrees at 7 bases. Germline V CDR1 and CDR2: SGHTA, FQGTGA. This CDR3 contains 13 residues. The V segment lost 2 bases and the J segment 8 bases; nucleotides outside the gene matches: 5. The chain's CDR3 is CASSLGTDQEAFF. The CDR3 nucleotides are TGTGCCAGCAGCTTAGGGACAGACCAAGAAGCTTTCTTT.

The CDR3 region is CASSATSTVYNEQFF. DNA for the CDR3: TGTGCCAGCAGCGCGACTAGTACCGTATACAATGAGCAGTTCTTC. The rearrangement links TRBV7-2 to TRBJ2-1; perhaps TRBD2 as D (6 bases). This CDR3 has 15 amino acids. The germline CDR1 and CDR2 sequences are SGHTA and FQGNSA. V was shortened by 5 bases and J by 4 bases, with 15 bases between the two germline ends. Together with reference TRBV7-2 and TRBJ2-1, the CDR3 gives the full variable domain: GAGVSQSPSNKVTEKGKDVELRCDPISGHTALYWYRQSLGQGLEFLIYFQGNSAPDKSGLPSDRFSAERTGGSVSTLTIQRTQQEDSAVYLCASSATSTVYNEQFFGPGTRLTVL.